Shown below are 10 T cell receptor beta chains from a single sample sequenced in a study of cytomegalovirus exposure and HLA in healthy donors. Use of 60 Vbeta and 13 Jbeta primers characterized the PCR. Here immunoSEQ multiplex PCR was the method, and the copy in TCRdb shows in-frame clones only, minus some. The top ten hold more than 0.95% of the sample, which has approximately 130,000 clones, around 73% seen once. Sequenced input: PBMCs. The receptors derive from a man aged 45-60 years in good health and CMV-seronegative.

The chain links TRBV10-3 to TRBJ2-7; 12 bases are shared with TRBD1. The CDR3 runs 14 residues. The germline CDR1 and CDR2 sequences are ENHRY and SYGVKD. J lost 5 bases, V lost 3 bases, and 2 bases had no gene match. CDR3 DNA: TGTGCCATCAGTGATGGGACAGGGGGCCACGAGCAGTACTTC. Its translation: CAISDGTGGHEQYF.

A remark on this clone: The sample holds other DNA sequences that translate to the same CDR3. The chain employs TRBV11-2 and TRBJ2-5, with a weak D call TRBD2 (6 bases). CDR1 is SGHAT and CDR2 is FQNNGV in the germline V gene. The germline V and J ends were trimmed by 3 bases and 3 bases, with 8 bases remaining between them. The CDR3 sequence is 13 residues long. This CDR3 is CASSLGLEETQYF. Here the CDR3 DNA reads TGTGCCAGCAGCTTGGGACTGGAAGAGACCCAGTACTTC.

The rearrangement links TRBV6-5 to TRBJ1-2; a possible D gene is TRBD1 (6 bases). The germline V gene has CDR1 MNHEY and CDR2 SVGAGI. The CDR3 contains 15 residues. V lost 0 bases to trimming and J lost 4 bases, with 12 bases between them. CDR3 protein: CASSYSTGRPYGYTF. The CDR3 nucleotides are TGTGCCAGCAGTTACTCGACAGGACGACCCTATGGCTACACCTTC.

CDR3 DNA: TGTGCCAGCAGTAGCGGGCTGAGCACAGATACGCAGTATTTT. This gives the protein CASSSGLSTDTQYF. This chain links TRBV6-6 with TRBJ2-3; weak D call: TRBD2 (6 bases). V was pared by 5 bases and J by 0 bases, with 9 bases between. CDR1 is MNHNY and CDR2 is SVGAGI in the germline V gene (reference sequence). CDR3 length: 14 residues.

V is TRBV5-1 and J is TRBJ2-5; 10 bases line up with TRBD2. Germline V lookup: CDR1 SGHRS, CDR2 YFSETQ. V shed 4 bases and J 1 base; nucleotides not matched to a gene: 7. The CDR3 covers 16 residues. The CDR3 bases are TGCGCCAGCAGCCACGGGACTAGCGTGGGCCAAGAGACCCAGTACTTC. It specifies CASSHGTSVGQETQYF.

This sequence joins TRBV18 and TRBJ2-1, with D possibly being TRBD2 (5 bases). Germline CDR1 is KGHSH and CDR2 is LQKENI. Trimming removed 3 bases at V and 7 bases at J, with 16 bases between. CDR3 length: 15 amino acids. The CDR3, as DNA: TGTGCCAGCTCACCTTCTTGGCAGGAGGATAATGAGCAGTTCTTC. It is translated as CASSPSWQEDNEQFF.

The chain recombines TRBV19 with TRBJ2-1; 15 bases agree with TRBD2. V lost 6 bases to trimming and J lost 5 bases; unmatched junction nucleotides: 5. The CDR3 is made up of 16 amino acids. Germline V gene lookup returns CDR1 LNHDA and CDR2 SQIVND (reference sequence). The CDR3 here is CASRTGTSGRNNEQFF. In DNA form, the CDR3 reads TGTGCCAGTAGAACCGGGACTAGCGGGAGGAACAATGAGCAGTTCTTC. Full variable domain (remainder filled in from reference TRBV19 and TRBJ2-1): DGGITQSPKYLFRKEGQNVTLSCEQNLNHDAMYWYRQDPGQGLRLIYYSQIVNDFQKGDIAEGYSVSREKKESFPLTVTSAQKNPTAFYLCASRTGTSGRNNEQFFGPGTRLTVL.

V is TRBV6-1 and J is TRBJ2-7; a weak D match, TRBD1 (6 bases). The CDR3 has 13 amino acids. Germline V CDR1 and CDR2: MNHNS, SASEGT. The ends were cut back, 5 bases at V and 4 bases at J, with 12 bases in the middle. The CDR3 loop reads CASSSGHLYEQYF. Written as DNA, the CDR3 is TGTGCCAGCAGTTCGGGACATCTTTACGAGCAGTACTTC.

The chain joins TRBV10-3 to TRBJ2-3; 10 positions match TRBD2. The CDR3 runs to 15 residues. J gave up 3 bases and V 8 bases, and 8 bases lay outside the gene matches. CDR1 ENHRY and CDR2 SYGVKD come from the germline V gene. As DNA, the CDR3 is TGTGCCATCTCTAGCGGGGGAGGTGGTACAGATACGCAGTATTTT. It encodes CAISSGGGGTDTQYF.

The gene calls are TRBV11-2 and TRBJ2-7, with TRBD1 matching over 9 bases. The CDR3 is made up of 18 amino acids. V shed 3 bases, J shed 4 bases, and the junction held 16 bases outside the gene matches. The germline V gene has CDR1 SGHAT and CDR2 FQNNGV. CDR3 nucleotides: TGTGCCAGCAGCTTTAGAAGACCCGGGACAGGGATAGCTTACGAGCAGTACTTC. Translating gives CASSFRRPGTGIAYEQYF.